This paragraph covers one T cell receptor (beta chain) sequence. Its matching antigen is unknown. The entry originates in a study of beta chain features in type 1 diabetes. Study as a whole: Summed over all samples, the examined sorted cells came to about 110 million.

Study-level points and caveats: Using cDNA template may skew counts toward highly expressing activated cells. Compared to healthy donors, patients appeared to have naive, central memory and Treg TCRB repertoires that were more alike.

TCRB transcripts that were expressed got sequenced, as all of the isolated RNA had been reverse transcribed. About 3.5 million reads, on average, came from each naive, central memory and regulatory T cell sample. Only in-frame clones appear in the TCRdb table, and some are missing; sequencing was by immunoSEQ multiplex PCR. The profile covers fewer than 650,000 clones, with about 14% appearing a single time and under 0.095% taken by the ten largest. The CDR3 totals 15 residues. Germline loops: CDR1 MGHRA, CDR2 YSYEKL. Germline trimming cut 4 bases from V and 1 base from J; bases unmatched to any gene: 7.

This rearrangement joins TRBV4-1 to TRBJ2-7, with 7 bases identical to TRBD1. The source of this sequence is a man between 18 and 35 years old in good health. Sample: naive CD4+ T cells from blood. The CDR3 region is CASSRPGTASYEQYF. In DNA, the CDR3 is TGCGCCAGCAGCCGTCCGGGGACAGCATCCTACGAGCAGTACTTC.